The sequence of this T cell receptor beta chain was determined in a study of Ad26.COV2.S vaccination and SARS-CoV-2 variants. The CDR3 sequence is 15 residues long. Trimming left V 2 bases short and J 2 bases short, with 12 bases between. Germline CDR1 is MNHEY and CDR2 is SMNVEV (reference sequence). Some clones are missing from TCRdb's copy, which holds only in-frame ones; the method was immunoSEQ multiplex PCR. The sample lists about 180,000 clones; roughly 85% were seen once. The sequence derives from a human donor who had recovered from COVID-19. This chain uses TRBV27 with TRBJ2-5, with D possibly TRBD1 on 6 matching bases. Sample: peripheral blood, taken after recovery from COVID-19. CDR3: CASSLLGHIQETQYF. The CDR3 region has the DNA TGTGCCAGCAGTTTACTGGGACACATACAAGAGACCCAGTACTTC.